This TCR beta chain was found in a study of cytomegalovirus exposure and HLA in healthy donors. Overall study results and limits: The majority of CMV-associated TCR beta chains were reported as apparently HLA-restricted in a later analysis. CMV antigen specificity of a few CMV-associated chains was confirmed in vitro.

Use of 60 Vbeta and 13 Jbeta primers characterized the PCR. The table came from immunoSEQ multiplex PCR; TCRdb's copy has only in-frame clones and leaves some out. Found here are about 140,000 clones, roughly 74% of them singletons; the top ten hold 2.5% to 4%. On this clone: What it binds is unknown. A junction boundary mismatches the germline segment, possibly from a read error. Other DNA sequences of this sample code for an identical CDR3.

This CDR3 has 15 residues. Looked up from germline, CDR1 is SGDLS and CDR2 is YYNGEE. Sequencing was carried out using PBMCs. The chain uses TRBV9 and TRBJ2-3, with TRBD2 as a possible D gene (6 bases). The clonotype comes from a man aged 40-49 years in good health and CMV-seronegative. CDR3 loop: CASSVASSQPGRQYF. As DNA, the CDR3 is TGTGCTAGCAGCGTAGCGAGTTCGCAGCCCGGGAGGCAGTATTTT.